Given below is one TCR beta chain in context. Antigen: not known. Germline-derived CDR1 and CDR2 are KGHDR and SFDVKD. The CDR3 covers 16 residues. For each CDR3 protein, TCRdb gives one entry from its re-call of the 5' RACE reads, without DNA. The ten top clones account for around 1.3%, within a sample of 140,000 to 150,000 distinct CDR3 sequences. These data originate in a study of monozygotic twins with inflammatory bowel disease. Points from the study as a whole: Clonotype sharing was lower in IBD patients than healthy twins, most markedly with disease activity.

The chain links TRBV24-1 to TRBJ2-5; the TCRdb D gene call, TRBD1, has no DNA to confirm it. This TCR was sampled from a human donor with ulcerative colitis or Crohn's disease, or a healthy co-twin of an affected twin (not recorded which). Material for sequencing was blood. CDR3 protein: CATSDLGQGAHQTQYF.